The 9 T cell receptor beta chains below all came from one sample that was sequenced in a study of type 1 and type 2 diabetes patients. The PCR template was genomic DNA. Amplification of the beta chain CDR3 used 30 forward and 13 reverse multiplex primers. TCRdb called the multiplex PCR reads again in MiXCR, with one record for every CDR3 protein. The table lists under 300,000 distinct CDR3 sequences, more than 45% of them singletons. Material: peripheral blood mononuclear cells (PBMCs). The origin of the receptors is a man aged 18 to 29 with type 2 diabetes.

The rearrangement links TRBV15 to TRBJ2-3; TRBD1 might be the D (6 bases). CDR3 length: 17 residues. Germline V gives CDR1 LNHNV, CDR2 YYDKDF (reference sequence). Trimming took 1 base from V and 2 from J, leaving 16 bases between them. For the CDR3, the DNA is TGTGCCACCAGCAGAGGTTATCAGGGGACAAACACAGATACGCAGTATTTT. Protein: CATSRGYQGTNTDTQYF.

The chain employs TRBV6-1 and TRBJ2-1, with D hard to call. Trimming took 4 bases from V and 5 from J, leaving 18 bases between them. CDR3 length: 16 amino acids. Germline values: CDR1 MNHNS, CDR2 SASEGT. CDR3: CASSVSHRAWNNEQFF. CDR3 bases: TGTGCCAGCAGTGTATCCCACCGGGCGTGGAACAATGAGCAGTTCTTC.

CDR3 protein: CASSYGITGELFF. CDR3 bases: TGTGCCAGCAGTTACGGTATAACCGGGGAGCTGTTTTTT. The J gene is TRBJ2-2, the V gene TRBV6-5; D unresolved. The CDR3 is 13 amino acids. V gave up 2 bases and J gave up 5 bases, with 6 bases separating them. Germline lookup yields CDR1 MNHEY and CDR2 SVGAGI.

The CDR3 protein is CASSWRGPTYGYTF. The CDR3 region has the DNA TGTGCCAGCAGTTGGAGGGGGCCGACATATGGCTACACCTTC. The rearrangement links TRBV28 to TRBJ1-2; 7 nucleotides line up with TRBD1. This CDR3 spans 14 amino acids. V was pared by 4 bases and J by 5 bases, with 7 bases of the junction left unmatched. Germline V gene data show CDR1 as MDHEN and CDR2 as SYDVKM.

This chain connects TRBV10-3 to TRBJ1-1, with 7 bases matching TRBD1. V gave up 6 bases and J gave up 7 bases; unmatched junction bases: 11. From germline, CDR1 is ENHRY and CDR2 SYGVKD. The CDR3 runs 14 residues. The CDR3 DNA is TGTGCCATCAGGGACTTCAGGGGGGCAGATGAAGCTTTCTTT. Protein: CAIRDFRGADEAFF.

The genes are TRBV7-3 and TRBJ2-5, with TRBD1 as a possible D gene (6 bases). The CDR3 is 16 amino acids. Germline CDR1 reads SGHTA; CDR2 reads FQGTGA. V gave up 3 bases and J gave up 4 bases, with 18 bases separating them. CDR3 sequence: CASSLAEVAGAETQYF. DNA of the CDR3: TGTGCCAGCAGCTTGGCCGAGGTGGCAGGGGCAGAGACCCAGTACTTC.

The chain combines TRBV7-4 with TRBJ2-7; tentative D call: TRBD2 (5 bases). The length of the CDR3 is 15 residues. Germline lookup yields CDR1 SGHVT and CDR2 SQSDAQ. The V end lost 3 bases, the J end lost 2 bases, and 14 bases lay between the germline ends. This CDR3 reads CASSLGRSGTYEQYF. The CDR3 DNA reads as TGTGCCAGCAGCTTGGGTCGATCGGGAACCTACGAGCAGTACTTC.

The V and J genes are TRBV5-6 and TRBJ1-1; 12 positions match TRBD1. V lost 1 base, J lost 3 bases, and 7 bases stayed unmatched. The CDR3 loop spans 17 amino acids. From germline, CDR1 is SGHDT and CDR2 YYEEEE. The CDR3 region is CASSLFGTGGVDTEAFF. The DNA for the CDR3 is TGTGCCAGCAGCTTGTTCGGGACAGGGGGCGTAGACACTGAAGCTTTCTTT.

The rearrangement joins TRBV12-3 or TRBV12-4 to TRBJ1-1; D gene uncertain. This CDR3 spans 12 amino acids. Trimming removed 10 bases from V and 6 bases from J, with 15 bases in between. CDR3 sequence: CATLTAISEAFF. CDR3 DNA: TGTGCCACCCTTACAGCCATCTCTGAAGCTTTCTTT.